These T cell receptor beta chains were read from a single sample in a study of blood T cell repertoires in COVID-19. Measured with immunoSEQ multiplex PCR; TCRdb has only the in-frame clones, and not every one. The repertoire includes 150,000 to 200,000 clones, about 90% of them detected once, and approximately 9.9% sits in the top ten. The sequenced sample was peripheral blood. These receptors all come from a woman aged 55-69 years with COVID-19, enrolled during active disease. CDR3s include the opening cysteine and the closing phenylalanine or tryptophan. Clone size is stated in some rows and not others, as once, few, many or a class when expanded.

j_call v_call clone_size cdr3_aa
TRBJ1-4 TRBV19 few CASSIEGSIINEKLFF
TRBJ1-2 TRBV18 NA CASSPLGQPTNYGYTF
TRBJ2-2 TRBV9 NA CASSPTGLVAGELFF
TRBJ1-1 TRBV7-2 once CASSPDRMNTEAFF
TRBJ2-3 TRBV10-1 NA CASSGLAGTDTQYF
TRBJ1-2 TRBV12-3/TRBV12-4 NA CASRTTGNYGYTF
TRBJ2-1 TRBV11-3 NA CASTLLRGYNEQFF
TRBJ1-1 TRBV7-9 few CASSLARATEAFF
TRBJ2-5 TRBV11-2 NA CASSLGGTSVGETQYF
TRBJ2-5 TRBV19 NA CASSRGTSGSETQYF
TRBJ2-1 TRBV30 NA CAWAGGWTYGEQFF
TRBJ1-5 TRBV15 NA CATSPTQGYQPQHF
TRBJ1-5 TRBV18 NA CASSQIPRDQRGNQPQHF
TRBJ2-1 TRBV18 NA CASSPLYNEQFF
TRBJ2-3 TRBV7-2 NA CASSPQVAARTDTQYF
TRBJ2-1 TRBV11-3 NA CASSLGQGSGGEQFF
TRBJ2-7 TRBV24-1 NA CATSGSGLQSYEQYF
TRBJ1-2 TRBV2 NA CASSFTASYGYTF
TRBJ1-3 TRBV6-6 NA CASSQSSGNTIYF
TRBJ1-6 TRBV2 NA CATRTYNNSPLHF
TRBJ2-7 TRBV19 few CASSRTGKYEQYF
TRBJ2-7 TRBV30 NA CAWSGGEIYEQYF
TRBJ1-2 TRBV7-2 NA CASRQKDRPHNYGYTF
TRBJ2-3 TRBV18 NA CASSPPQGQTGDTQYF
TRBJ2-7 TRBV6-6 NA CASSYSGGGVYEQYF
TRBJ2-3 TRBV6-1 NA CASSGRTSGRNTDTQYF
TRBJ2-1 TRBV7-9 NA CASSLALLGGDYNEQFF
TRBJ1-1 TRBV6-5 NA CASSYYTQRDTEAFF
TRBJ1-5 TRBV19 NA CASSIGATGVQPQHF
TRBJ2-3 TRBV5-1 NA CASSLESGSDTQYF
TRBJ1-6 TRBV7-6 NA CASSLGGQGAFPLHF
TRBJ1-2 TRBV11-2 NA CASSLPRVRGYTF
TRBJ1-2 TRBV6-5 NA CASSSPGQGYGYTF
TRBJ2-7 TRBV30 NA CAWSVPGNSYEQYF
TRBJ1-3 TRBV28 few CASSPPGGLRNTIYF
TRBJ1-4 TRBV19 NA CASRSFPGQEATNEKLFF
TRBJ1-2 TRBV7-9 NA CASSFQGGGYTF
TRBJ2-7 TRBV20-1 NA CSASGRDNLYEQYF
TRBJ2-2 TRBV19 once CASRIKLVSTGELFF
TRBJ2-2 TRBV5-4 NA CASSLRGSGNGELFF
TRBJ2-7 TRBV27 NA CASSPIRGGSYEQYF
TRBJ1-5 TRBV7-2 NA CASSEQGTGNQPQHF
TRBJ2-2 TRBV19 NA CASRMLSNTGELFF
TRBJ2-1 TRBV5-4 NA CASSLGLVGAYNEQFF
TRBJ2-1 TRBV6-6 NA CASSYGQGAFNEQFF
TRBJ1-4 TRBV10-3 NA CASRQGKGEKLFF
TRBJ1-4 TRBV7-2 once CASSAGQGTTNEKLFF
TRBJ1-5 TRBV4-1 once CASSQDFRTDRLNF
TRBJ1-2 TRBV9 NA CASSGPGYYGYTF
TRBJ1-5 TRBV18 NA CASSPGAHSNQPQHF
TRBJ2-1 TRBV27 NA CASSLRLAGAPNEQFF
TRBJ1-1 TRBV6-2/TRBV6-3 NA CASSSPTPGGAEAFF
TRBJ2-6 TRBV9 many CASSVAVRGSGANVLTF
TRBJ1-5 TRBV3-1/TRBV3-2 NA CASSQEGGLIRHF
TRBJ1-2 TRBV19 few CASSISRGHGYTF
TRBJ1-6 TRBV7-9 NA CASREGNSPLHF
TRBJ1-2 TRBV6-2/TRBV6-3 NA CASSYSGLRGFDYGYTF
TRBJ1-3 TRBV5-4 NA CASSRQDRSSGNTIYF
TRBJ2-7 TRBV6-5 NA CASSFTGGEQYF